This is a list of T cell receptor beta chains from one sample in a study of CD8 T cells in ankylosing spondylitis. TCRdb reprocessed the 5' RACE reads with MiXCR, giving one entry per CDR3 protein. Altogether a few hundred thousand distinct CDR3 sequences are present, approximately 11% being singletons, with the ten largest covering about 6.8%. Material: blood, either unsorted or a sorted T cell fraction (not recorded which). The receptor source for this set is a male donor with ankylosing spondylitis or in good health (not recorded which). The CDR3 runs from the conserved cysteine through the conserved F or W. Fields, in order: V gene, CDR3 protein.

TRBV6-5,CASSYEYSAYRPYEQYF
TRBV29-1,CSGLLGIQETQYF
TRBV6-5,CASSFSSRVPYNEQFF
TRBV7-2,CASSLTLGTVYYGYTF
TRBV20-1,CSARDLGRQAGGNEQFF
TRBV6-2/TRBV6-3,CASRRSGGQSTGELFF
TRBV4-1,CASSQKGEQYF
TRBV18,CTSSRGGLRPMNTEAFF
TRBV7-9,CASSDLGTDQGYEQYF
TRBV5-1,CASSLLGGQPQHF
TRBV5-1,CASSLGDGYNEQFF
TRBV20-1,CSAEGLAGPNTGELFF
TRBV5-1,CASSPGTSGKGPDTQYF
TRBV5-1,CASSPRQGSGELFF
TRBV5-1,CASSTDIYGYTF
TRBV2,CASRETSGANNEQFF
TRBV28,CASRSQRPTDTQYF
TRBV6-2/TRBV6-3,CASSLWYNEQFF
TRBV15,CATSMGAGANTGELFF
TRBV20-1,CSAPLADTQYF
TRBV7-3,CASSATQGAGLTEAFF
TRBV20-1,CSARKGESGPQHF
TRBV28,CASSYPGLAGVVANVLTF